The 21 T cell receptor beta chains listed next were all sequenced from one sample in a study of blood T cell repertoires in COVID-19. Produced via immunoSEQ multiplex PCR; TCRdb's table is partial and in-frame only. The profile covers fewer than 300,000 clones, with roughly 90% appearing a single time and around 1.1% taken by the ten largest. The material sequenced was PBMCs or T cells enriched from blood (not recorded which). Receptor source: a woman in her twenties or thirties who had recovered from COVID-19.

This sequence joins TRBV27 and TRBJ2-7; D possibly corresponds to TRBD1 (5 bases). V lost 8 bases and J lost 5, with 10 bases in between. Germline V lookup: CDR1 MNHEY, CDR2 SMNVEV (reference sequence). The CDR3 runs to 11 residues. CDR3 residues: CASGARHEQYF. In nucleotides, the CDR3 is TGTGCCAGCGGGGCTCGCCACGAGCAGTACTTC.

The chain combines TRBV24-1 with TRBJ1-2; D unresolved. Germline values: CDR1 KGHDR, CDR2 SFDVKD. The CDR3 is made up of 12 amino acids. The ends were cut back, 3 bases at V and 11 bases at J, with 12 bases in the middle. CDR3 protein: CATSDGHSLYTF. The DNA of the CDR3 is TGTGCCACCAGTGATGGTCACTCCCTATACACCTTC.

The CDR3 loop is CASSDSMSGTDTQYF. In DNA form, the CDR3 reads TGTGCCAGCAGTGACTCGATGAGCGGCACAGATACGCAGTATTTT. The J gene is TRBJ2-3, the V gene TRBV6-4, with unresolved D. CDR1 is MRHNA, CDR2 SNTAGT, per germline. This CDR3 spans 15 amino acids. Trimming stripped 0 bases from V and 1 base from J, with 8 bases between.

This clone showed up just a few times. The chain combines TRBV7-8 with TRBJ2-2, with a weak D call TRBD2 (6 bases). The CDR3 has 15 amino acids. V was trimmed by 8 bases and J by 1 base, leaving 14 bases between them. CDR1 and CDR2 (germline): SGHVS, FQNEAQ. CDR3 DNA: TGTGCCAGCCGAGGAGGGGCCCTGAACACCGGGGAGCTGTTTTTT. Amino acids: CASRGGALNTGELFF.

A few counts support this clone. The gene calls are TRBV7-8 and TRBJ1-2, with 9 bases that match TRBD1. CDR1 SGHVS and CDR2 FQNEAQ come from the germline V gene. V shed 5 bases and J 6 bases; nucleotides not matched to a gene: 4. This CDR3 has 13 amino acids. The CDR3 reads CASSPGTGNGYTF. The CDR3 DNA reads TGTGCCAGCAGCCCGGGGACAGGGAATGGCTACACCTTC. Full variable domain (outside the CDR3, taken from reference TRBV7-8 and TRBJ1-2): GAGVSQSPRYKVAKRGQDVALRCDPISGHVSLFWYQQALGQGPEFLTYFQNEAQLDKSGLPSDRFFAERPEGSVSTLKIQRTQQEDSAVYLCASSPGTGNGYTFGSGTRLTVV.

V is TRBV7-2 and J is TRBJ1-2, with D hard to call. This CDR3 comprises 13 residues. Germline V lookup: CDR1 SGHTA, CDR2 FQGNSA. V was shortened by 5 bases and J by 8 bases, with 15 bases between the two germline ends. DNA for the CDR3: TGTGCCAGCAGCCGTGACAATCCTCGGGGCTACACCTTC. It is translated as CASSRDNPRGYTF. Based on the CDR3 plus reference TRBV7-2 and TRBJ1-2, the full variable domain is GAGVSQSPSNKVTEKGKDVELRCDPISGHTALYWYRQSLGQGLEFLIYFQGNSAPDKSGLPSDRFSAERTGGSVSTLTIQRTQQEDSAVYLCASSRDNPRGYTFGSGTRLTVV.

This chain connects TRBV7-2 to TRBJ2-1; 8 nucleotides line up with TRBD1. There are 14 residues in the CDR3. The J segment lost 9 bases and the V segment lost 3 bases, leaving 7 bases of the junction unmatched. The germline gives CDR1 SGHTA, CDR2 FQGNSA. CDR3 DNA sequence: TGTGCCAGCAGCTTCAGGACAGGGTTAAGTGAGCAGTTCTTC. Translation gives CASSFRTGLSEQFF.

This chain connects TRBV6-2 or TRBV6-3 to TRBJ1-1, with D possibly being TRBD1 (5 bases). V shed 3 bases and J shed 1 base, with 9 bases lying between them. The CDR3 has 14 residues. Germline CDR1 and CDR2: MNHEY and SVGEGT. The CDR3 protein is CASSYPGGNTEAFF. The CDR3 DNA follows: TGTGCCAGCAGTTATCCGGGGGGGAACACTGAAGCTTTCTTT.

V usage is TRBV19 and J usage is TRBJ2-3; the match to TRBD2 covers 10 bases. The germline V gene has CDR1 LNHDA and CDR2 SQIVND (reference sequence). Germline trimming cut 3 bases from V and 6 bases from J; bases unmatched to any gene: 6. CDR3 length: 15 residues. The CDR3 loop reads CASSMEREGPDTQYF. Here the CDR3 DNA reads TGTGCCAGTAGTATGGAGCGGGAGGGCCCGGATACGCAGTATTTT. The variable domain in full, completed from reference TRBV19 and TRBJ2-3, reads DGGITQSPKYLFRKEGQNVTLSCEQNLNHDAMYWYRQDPGQGLRLIYYSQIVNDFQKGDIAEGYSVSREKKESFPLTVTSAQKNPTAFYLCASSMEREGPDTQYFGPGTRLTVL.

The chain employs TRBV5-6 and TRBJ2-6; D uncertain. Germline CDR1 is SGHDT and CDR2 is YYEEEE. Trimming took off 4 bases at V and 3 bases at J, with 5 bases between the two ends. CDR3 length: 13 residues. This chain's CDR3 is CASSPRGANVLTF. CDR3 bases: TGTGCCAGCAGCCCCCGTGGGGCCAACGTCCTGACTTTC.

This chain uses TRBV18 with TRBJ2-2; 12 bases map to TRBD2. The CDR3 length is 18 residues. Germline CDR1 KGHSH, CDR2 LQKENI. Trimming took 6 bases from V and 5 from J; bases not matched to a gene: 13. The DNA of the CDR3 is TGTGCCAGCTCCCCCCCCCTAGCGGGAGGGCCATGGACCGGGGAGCTGTTTTTT. Protein sequence: CASSPPLAGGPWTGELFF.

The chain recombines TRBV6-2 or TRBV6-3 with TRBJ2-7; TRBD1 is a possible D gene (6 bases). The CDR3 extends over 19 amino acids. In germline, CDR1 is MNHEY, CDR2 SVGEGT. V lost 6 bases and J 3 bases, leaving 30 bases between the germline ends. The CDR3 here is CASSRYTGKGQNSFYEQYF. As DNA, the CDR3 is TGTGCCAGCAGCCGGTATACAGGAAAAGGACAGAATTCATTCTACGAGCAGTACTTC.

The chain uses TRBV3-1 (or the pseudogene TRBV3-2) and TRBJ2-1; D unclear. V was clipped by 1 base and J by 0 bases, with 13 bases between them. In germline, CDR1 is LGHDT, CDR2 YNNKEL (reference sequence). The CDR3 has 17 amino acids. CDR3 in amino acids: CASSQGAFSSSYNEQFF. The CDR3 nucleotides are TGTGCCAGCAGCCAAGGGGCCTTCTCAAGCTCCTACAATGAGCAGTTCTTC.

The V and J genes are TRBV5-1 and TRBJ1-4, with TRBD1 as a possible D gene (5 bases). The V gene lost 3 bases and the J gene lost 6 bases, with 15 bases spanning the gap. The CDR3 runs 15 residues. The germline gives CDR1 SGHRS, CDR2 YFSETQ. CDR3 DNA: TGCGCCAGCAGCTCCACCGGGGGGAGGGATGAAAAACTGTTTTTT. Translated: CASSSTGGRDEKLFF.

The chain employs TRBV28 and TRBJ2-1; maybe TRBD2 (6 bases). The ends were cut back, 6 bases at V and 1 base at J, with 16 bases in the middle. Germline CDR1 is MDHEN and CDR2 is SYDVKM. This CDR3 comprises 16 residues. The CDR3 DNA is TGTGCCAGCAGCCCACCGTCTGGGAGGTCCTACAATGAGCAGTTCTTC. Residues: CASSPPSGRSYNEQFF.

In nucleotides, the CDR3 is TGTGCCAGCAGGGGTAGCTCAACGGTGGATCCTGAAGCTTTCTTT. Amino acids: CASRGSSTVDPEAFF. The rearrangement links TRBV7-3 to TRBJ1-1; D gene uncertain. The CDR3 runs 15 residues. CDR1 is SGHTA and CDR2 is FQGTGA in the germline V gene. V was cut by 6 bases and J by 6 bases, with 20 bases left in between. Looking up the rest from reference TRBV7-3 and TRBJ1-1 gives the full variable domain: GAGVSQTPSNKVTEKGKYVELRCDPISGHTALYWYRQSLGQGPEFLIYFQGTGAADDSGLPNDRFFAVRPEGSVSTLKIQRTERGDSAVYLCASRGSSTVDPEAFFGQGTRLTVV.

V and J are TRBV7-9 and TRBJ2-5; D unresolved. The germline V gene encodes CDR1 SEHNR and CDR2 FQNEAQ (reference sequence). The V end lost 2 bases, the J end lost 1 base, and 8 bases lay between the germline ends. The CDR3 runs 14 residues. Written as DNA, the CDR3 is TGTGCCAGCAGCTTAAGTCACAGCCAAGAGACCCAGTACTTC. It is translated as CASSLSHSQETQYF.

In this sample, this clone turned up a few times. The chain combines TRBV5-6 with TRBJ1-6; possible D gene TRBD1, 5 bases. The length of the CDR3 is 14 residues. CDR1 is SGHDT and CDR2 is YYEEEE in the germline V gene. Trimming took off 2 bases at V and 10 bases at J, with 13 bases between the two ends. The CDR3 region is CASSLDFGGSPLHF. For the CDR3, the DNA is TGTGCCAGCAGCTTAGACTTCGGGGGGTCACCCCTCCACTTT.

The chain is built from TRBV28 and TRBJ2-1; 7 positions agree with TRBD2. CDR3 length: 19 residues. Per germline, CDR1 MDHEN and CDR2 SYDVKM. The V gene end was trimmed by 6 bases and the J gene end by 0 bases; junction bases not matched to a gene: 17. The CDR3 is CASRGALGRGGSSYNEQFF. CDR3 in DNA: TGTGCCAGCAGAGGGGCGCTGGGTCGGGGCGGGAGCTCCTACAATGAGCAGTTCTTC.

The chain employs TRBV7-9 and TRBJ2-7; a possible D gene is TRBD1 (6 bases). In germline, CDR1 is SEHNR, CDR2 FQNEAQ (reference sequence). The CDR3 spans 14 residues. V was clipped by 5 bases and J by 0 bases, with 11 bases between them. Here the CDR3 DNA reads TGTGCCAGCAGCCCCGGACAGATCTCCTACGAGCAGTACTTC. Translating it yields CASSPGQISYEQYF.

This sequence joins TRBV6-2 or TRBV6-3 and TRBJ1-4, with unresolved D. Trimming left V 2 bases short and J 5 bases short, with 15 bases between. There are 16 residues in the CDR3. Germline lookup yields CDR1 MNHEY and CDR2 SVGEGT. The DNA for the CDR3 is TGTGCCAGCAGTTACCCGCCCGGAGGACTGAATGAAAAACTGTTTTTT. Translation gives CASSYPPGGLNEKLFF.